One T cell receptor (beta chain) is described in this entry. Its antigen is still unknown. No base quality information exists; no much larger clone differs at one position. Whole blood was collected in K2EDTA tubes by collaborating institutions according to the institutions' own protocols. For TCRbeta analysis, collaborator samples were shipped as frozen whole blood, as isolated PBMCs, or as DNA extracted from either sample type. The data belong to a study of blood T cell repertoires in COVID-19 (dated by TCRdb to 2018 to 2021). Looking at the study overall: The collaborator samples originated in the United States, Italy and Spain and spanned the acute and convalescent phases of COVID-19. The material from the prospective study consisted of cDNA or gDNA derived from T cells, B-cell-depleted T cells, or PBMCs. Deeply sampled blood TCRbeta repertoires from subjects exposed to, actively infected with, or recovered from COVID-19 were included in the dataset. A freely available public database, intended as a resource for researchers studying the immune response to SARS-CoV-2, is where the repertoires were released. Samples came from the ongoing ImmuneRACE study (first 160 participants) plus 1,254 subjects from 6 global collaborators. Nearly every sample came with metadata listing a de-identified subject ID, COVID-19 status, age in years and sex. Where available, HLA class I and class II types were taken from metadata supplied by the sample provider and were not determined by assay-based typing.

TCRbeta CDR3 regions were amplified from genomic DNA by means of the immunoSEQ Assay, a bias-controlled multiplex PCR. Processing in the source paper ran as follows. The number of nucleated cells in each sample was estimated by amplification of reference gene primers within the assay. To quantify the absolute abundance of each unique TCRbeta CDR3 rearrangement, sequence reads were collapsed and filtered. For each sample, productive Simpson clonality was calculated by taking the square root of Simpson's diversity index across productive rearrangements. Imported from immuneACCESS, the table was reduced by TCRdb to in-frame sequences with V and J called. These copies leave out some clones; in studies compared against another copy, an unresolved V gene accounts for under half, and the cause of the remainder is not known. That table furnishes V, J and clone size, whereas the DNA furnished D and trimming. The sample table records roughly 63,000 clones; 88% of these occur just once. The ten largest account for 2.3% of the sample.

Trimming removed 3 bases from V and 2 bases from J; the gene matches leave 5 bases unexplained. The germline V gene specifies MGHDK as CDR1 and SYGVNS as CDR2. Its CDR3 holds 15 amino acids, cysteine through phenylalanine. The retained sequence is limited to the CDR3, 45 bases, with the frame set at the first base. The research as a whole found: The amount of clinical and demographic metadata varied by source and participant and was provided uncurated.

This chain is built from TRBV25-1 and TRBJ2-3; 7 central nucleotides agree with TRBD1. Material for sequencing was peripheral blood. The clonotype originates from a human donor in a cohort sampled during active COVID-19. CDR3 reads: CASSDRDRHTDTQYF. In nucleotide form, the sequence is TGTGCCAGCAGTGATCGGGACAGACACACAGATACGCAGTATTTT.